Sequencing of this TCR beta chain was carried out in a study of T-cell reconstitution after alpha-beta-depleted transplantation in children. The library targeted TCRbeta and was prepared with unique molecular identifiers. TCRdb reprocessed the PCR reads with MiXCR, giving one entry per CDR3 protein. The table shows under 250,000 distinct CDR3 sequences, with more than 20% occurring only once. Germline CDR1 SGHAT, CDR2 FQNNGV. The J segment lost 0 bases and the V segment lost 7 bases, leaving 11 bases of the junction unmatched. This CDR3 comprises 19 residues. In regard to this clonotype: Its specificity is unknown.

Study results and caveats: After transplant, at about two months, alpha-beta T cells were reportedly derived from several hundred expanded graft clones. T-cell counts and diversity at one year post-transplant came mainly from newly produced T cells. Where some patients showed high TCRbeta diversity at day 60, it came from recipient T cells and thymic progenitors that had survived.

The chain carries TRBV11-2 and TRBJ2-1, with 14 bases matching TRBD2. This clonotype was obtained from a female patient aged 2-9 years who had a stem cell transplant for congenital amegakaryocytic thrombocytopenia, so the T cells may come from the graft donor. The sample consisted of PBMCs, mostly from graft donor cells, taken 360 days after TCRalphabeta/CD19-depleted stem cell transplant. CDR3 in DNA: TGTGCCAGCACGATAATGCTGACTAGCGGGAGGGGCTCCTACAATGAGCAGTTCTTC. Its protein product is CASTIMLTSGRGSYNEQFF. Using reference TRBV11-2 and TRBJ2-1 for the parts outside the CDR3, the full variable domain is EAGVAQSPRYKIIEKRQSVAFWCNPISGHATLYWYQQILGQGPKLLIQFQNNGVVDDSQLPKDRFSAERLKGVDSTLKIQPAKLEDSAVYLCASTIMLTSGRGSYNEQFFGPGTRLTVL.